The present entry profiles one T cell receptor (beta chain) with its context. Its antigen is still unknown. V lost 8 bases to trimming and J lost 4 bases, with 15 bases between them. Per germline, CDR1 MGHRA and CDR2 YSYEKL. This CDR3 is built from 13 residues. 5'RACE, which relied on constant-segment primers, yielded TCR alpha and TCR beta cDNA libraries carrying sample barcodes and UMIs. TCRdb itself ran the 5' RACE reads through MiXCR, one entry per CDR3 protein. Found here are 90,000 to 120,000 distinct CDR3 sequences, approximately 12% of them singletons; the top ten hold roughly 40%. This entry comes from a study of T-cell memory formation after mild COVID-19. Study-wide background: TCR clusters showed largely donor specificity. The study's findings and limits: Clones which contracted sat mainly in CM and EM if CD4+, and in EMRA if CD8+. Clones contracting across day 15 to 85 had a balanced CD4/CD8 profile; later expanding clones leaned CD4+.

The clonotype comes from a young man who had mild COVID-19 (a few samples of this study predate the infection). Cell type and time point are not known. The sample taken for sequencing was PBMCs or a T cell subset sorted from them (not recorded which). The rearrangement uses TRBV4-1 and TRBJ2-7; D remains ambiguous. The CDR3 coding sequence is TGCGCCAGCTCGAAAGGGTTGGATTACGAGCAGTACGTC. It specifies CASSKGLDYEQYV.